This T cell receptor beta chain was captured by sequencing in a study of blood T cell repertoires in COVID-19. Seattle's enrolled individuals joined amid active infection and were then monitored longitudinally. The repertoire was sequenced with immunoSEQ multiplex PCR; TCRdb's copy has only in-frame clones and lacks some. The table has about 410,000 clones, approximately 90% seen once; the top ten hold roughly 1.6%. V trimming: 6 bases; J trimming: 3 bases; junction bases outside the gene matches: 5. This CDR3 has 15 residues. Looked up from germline, CDR1 is MDHEN and CDR2 is SYDVKM. Sequenced input: peripheral blood. The sequence derives from a woman in her thirties or forties with COVID-19, enrolled during active disease. The V and J genes are TRBV28 and TRBJ1-6; 7 bases match TRBD1. The DNA of the CDR3 is TGTGCCAGCAGCCTTCCAGGGGGCTATAATTCACCCCTCCACTTT. Translated: CASSLPGGYNSPLHF.